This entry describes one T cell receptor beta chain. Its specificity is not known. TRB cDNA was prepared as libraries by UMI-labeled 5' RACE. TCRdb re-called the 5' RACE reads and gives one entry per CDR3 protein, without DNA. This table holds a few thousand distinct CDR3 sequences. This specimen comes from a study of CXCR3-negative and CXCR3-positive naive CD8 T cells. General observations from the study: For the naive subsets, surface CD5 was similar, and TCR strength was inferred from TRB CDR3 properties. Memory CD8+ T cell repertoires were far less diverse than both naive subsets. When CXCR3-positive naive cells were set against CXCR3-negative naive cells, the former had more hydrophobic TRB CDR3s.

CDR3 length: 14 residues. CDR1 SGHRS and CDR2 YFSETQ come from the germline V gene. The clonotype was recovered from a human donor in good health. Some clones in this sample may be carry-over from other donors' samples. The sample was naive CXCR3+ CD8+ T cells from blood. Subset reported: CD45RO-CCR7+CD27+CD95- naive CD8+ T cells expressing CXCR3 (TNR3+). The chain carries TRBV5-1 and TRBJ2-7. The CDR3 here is CASSFETGPYEQYF.